The 13 T cell receptor beta chains in this list originate from one sample, sequenced in a study of control samples from healthy donors and cancer patients. Data came from immunoSEQ multiplex PCR; TCRdb stores just in-frame clones and leaves some out. Found here are around 52,000 clones, around 93% of them singletons; the top ten hold approximately 0.95%. The material sequenced was PBMCs. The receptors originated from a man between 25 and 39 years old with colorectal cancer.

The chain recombines TRBV11-2 with TRBJ2-7; D not certain. The V and J ends lost 2 bases and 3 bases respectively, with 17 bases between them. This CDR3 comprises 16 residues. Germline V gives CDR1 SGHAT, CDR2 FQNNGV. In DNA, the CDR3 is TGTGCCAGCAGCTTAACTCCCTCGACAAACTACTACGAGCAGTACTTC. It codes for CASSLTPSTNYYEQYF.

The chain employs TRBV7-2 and TRBJ2-6; D remains unclear. This CDR3 comprises 15 residues. The V gene's germline CDR1 is SGHTA and CDR2 FQGNSA. V shed 1 base and J shed 1 base, with 5 bases lying between them. CDR3 residues: CASSLGLSGANVLTF. CDR3 DNA: TGTGCCAGCAGCTTAGGGCTTTCTGGGGCCAACGTCCTGACTTTC.

The chain has TRBV27 and TRBJ1-5, with D possibly TRBD1 on 6 matching bases. Trimming took 5 bases from V and 0 from J, leaving 8 bases between them. CDR1 and CDR2 (germline): MNHEY, SMNVEV (reference sequence). This CDR3 contains 14 residues. Written as DNA, the CDR3 is TGTGCCAGCAGTCGGACAGATAGCAATCAGCCCCAGCATTTT. It yields the protein CASSRTDSNQPQHF.

The J gene is TRBJ2-5, the V gene TRBV5-1; TRBD1 aligns across 10 bases. CDR1 and CDR2 (germline): SGHRS, YFSETQ. V shed 2 bases, J shed 2 bases, and the junction held 3 bases outside the gene matches. The CDR3 is made up of 15 amino acids. The CDR3: CASSFRTGGQETQYF. The CDR3 DNA sequence: TGCGCCAGCAGCTTTCGGACAGGGGGGCAAGAGACCCAGTACTTC.

The V gene is TRBV11-2, the J gene TRBJ2-3; possible D gene TRBD1, 6 bases. V gave up 5 bases and J gave up 2 bases, with 11 bases separating them. The CDR3 has 14 amino acids. The germline V gene has CDR1 SGHAT and CDR2 FQNNGV. Here the CDR3 reads CASSPGQYTDTQYF. DNA for the CDR3: TGTGCCAGCAGCCCCGGACAGTACACAGATACGCAGTATTTT.

J is TRBJ2-7 and V is TRBV3-1 (or the pseudogene TRBV3-2); no clear D gene. Per the germline V gene, CDR1 is LGHDT and CDR2 is YNNKEL (reference sequence). The CDR3 has 13 residues. V lost 4 bases to trimming and J lost 3 bases, with 10 bases between them. CDR3 residues: CASSRINSYEQYF. CDR3 bases: TGTGCCAGCAGCCGGATAAACAGCTACGAGCAGTACTTC.

This chain connects TRBV6-5 to TRBJ2-7; 9 bases are shared with TRBD1. CDR1 is MNHEY and CDR2 is SVGAGI in the germline V gene. The V gene end was trimmed by 8 bases and the J gene end by 5 bases; junction bases not matched to a gene: 13. The CDR3 runs 15 residues. The CDR3 here is CASRPTGGTWNEQYV. CDR3 coding DNA: TGTGCCAGCCGACCAACAGGGGGCACGTGGAACGAGCAGTACGTC.

The chain employs TRBV6-2 or TRBV6-3 and TRBJ1-6, with D uncertain. CDR1 is MNHEY, CDR2 SVGEGT, per germline. The CDR3 loop spans 13 amino acids. The V gene lost 0 bases and the J gene lost 13 bases, with 10 bases spanning the gap. This CDR3 is CASSYSPLDPLHF. Written as DNA, the CDR3 is TGTGCCAGCAGTTACTCTCCCTTAGATCCCCTCCACTTT.

This chain uses TRBV6-5 with TRBJ2-7, with D hard to call. The length of the CDR3 is 11 residues. Germline CDR1 reads MNHEY; CDR2 reads SVGAGI. Deletions cut 2 bases from V and 5 bases from J, with 4 bases between. The CDR3 sequence is CASSYVDEQYF. The CDR3 coding sequence is TGTGCCAGCAGTTACGTGGACGAGCAGTACTTC.

The chain links TRBV5-1 to TRBJ2-1; D possibly matches TRBD1 or TRBD2 (5 bases each). V was shortened by 1 base and J by 12 bases, with 11 bases between the two germline ends. The CDR3 has 12 residues. Germline-derived CDR1 and CDR2 are SGHRS and YFSETQ. The CDR3 nucleotides read TGCGCCAGCAGCTTGCGGGGTGGGGCGCAGTTCTTC. Its protein is CASSLRGGAQFF.

The genes are TRBV7-2 and TRBJ1-3; no reliable D call. The CDR3 extends over 16 amino acids. V shed 0 bases and J shed 6 bases, with 15 bases lying between them. CDR1 and CDR2 (germline): SGHTA, FQGNSA. The CDR3: CASSLAATPAENTIYF. In DNA form, the CDR3 reads TGTGCCAGCAGCTTAGCCGCGACACCCGCAGAAAACACCATATATTTT.

V gene TRBV7-2 combines with J gene TRBJ2-7, with TRBD1 matching 7 bases. Losses at the gene ends were 4 bases for V and 0 bases for J; bases not matched to a gene: 3. Germline CDR1 reads SGHTA; CDR2 reads FQGNSA. This CDR3 spans 14 amino acids. The CDR3 DNA reads as TGTGCCAGCAGCTCAGGGGGTCCCTCCTACGAGCAGTACTTC. It translates to CASSSGGPSYEQYF.

The CDR3 DNA reads as TGTGCCAGCAGTTCCTTTTCAGGGGATGACACCTTC. Encoded protein: CASSSFSGDDTF. This rearrangement joins TRBV6-5 to TRBJ1-2; a weak D match, TRBD1 (6 bases). Trimming removed 4 bases at V and 12 bases at J, with 15 bases between. This CDR3 contains 12 residues. Germline assignment: CDR1 MNHEY and CDR2 SVGAGI.